This is a list of T cell receptor beta chains from one sample in a study of cytomegalovirus exposure and HLA in healthy donors. The assay was immunoSEQ multiplex PCR, and TCRdb's table has in-frame clones only and misses some. The sample includes around 300,000 clones, around 87% of them seen just once. Sequenced material: PBMCs. These TCRs come from a woman younger than 35 in good health and CMV-seronegative. The CDR3 runs from the conserved cysteine through the conserved F or W. D genes are given only for firm matches. A row's size may be missing; if present it is once, few, many or a size class.

clone_size | d_call | j_call | v_call | cdr3_nt | cdr3_aa
- | TRBD2 | TRBJ2-2 | TRBV6-6 | TGTGCCAGCAGTTTAACGGGAGGCTACACCGGGGAGCTGTTTTTT | CASSLTGGYTGELFF
- | TRBD1 | TRBJ1-4 | TRBV7-9 | TGTGCCAGCAGCTTCGGACAGGACTTTACAACTAATGAAAAACTGTTTTTT | CASSFGQDFTTNEKLFF
- | TRBD1 | TRBJ2-2 | TRBV11-2 | TGTGCCAGCAGCCCCGGATGGGCAGGGGGTGCGAACACCGGGGAGCTGTTTTTT | CASSPGWAGGANTGELFF
- | TRBD1 | TRBJ2-7 | TRBV19 | TGTGCCAGTAGTCTGTCAGGGGGCTCCTACGAGCAGTACTTC | CASSLSGGSYEQYF
- | TRBD2 | TRBJ2-3 | TRBV5-1 | TGCGCCAGCGGTCCGGGACTAGGATCTCCCGGGGCAGATACGCAGTATTTT | CASGPGLGSPGADTQYF
- | - | TRBJ1-2 | TRBV25-1 | TGTGCCAGCAGTGAATATCAGGGTGGGGTCGGCTATGGCTACACCTTC | CASSEYQGGVGYGYTF
- | - | TRBJ1-1 | TRBV27 | TGTGCCAGCAGTTTATTGCTGGACAGCGTGAACACTGAAGCTTTCTTT | CASSLLLDSVNTEAFF
- | TRBD1 | TRBJ2-1 | TRBV4-3 | TGCGCCAGCAGCCCTAAAACACCAGGGGGCAATGAGCAGTTCTTC | CASSPKTPGGNEQFF
- | - | TRBJ1-1 | TRBV5-1 | TGCGCCAGCAGTGGCGCGTTCGGCGGCACTGAAGCTTTCTTT | CASSGAFGGTEAFF
- | - | TRBJ1-4 | TRBV4-1 | TGCGCCAGCAGCCAAGTTGGAGGACTCGCAACTAATGAAAAACTGTTTTTT | CASSQVGGLATNEKLFF
- | TRBD1 | TRBJ1-2 | TRBV30 | TGTGCCTGGAGTCAAAAAAACCGGGACAGGGACAACTATGGCTACACCTTC | CAWSQKNRDRDNYGYTF
- | - | TRBJ1-1 | TRBV10-2 | TGCGCCAGCGGACAGTCGAACACTGAAGCTTTCTTT | CASGQSNTEAFF
once | TRBD2 | TRBJ2-1 | TRBV30 | TGTGCCTGGAGCGCCGTTTTGCGGGAGCTGGTAAATGAGCAGTTCTTC | CAWSAVLRELVNEQFF
- | - | TRBJ2-7 | TRBV6-1 | TGTGCCAGCAGGCAAGGACAGCTCCTCTACGAGCAGTACTTC | CASRQGQLLYEQYF
- | TRBD2 | TRBJ2-5 | TRBV7-9 | TGTGCCAGCAGCTCACCGGGACTAGCGGGAGGCCCGGTTCAAGAGACCCAGTACTTC | CASSSPGLAGGPVQETQYF
- | - | TRBJ1-1 | TRBV28 | TGTGCCAGCAGTCCGGCGGGAGGGGCTCCTGAAGCTTTCTTT | CASSPAGGAPEAFF
- | TRBD2 | TRBJ2-3 | TRBV27 | TGTGCCAGCAGTTTATCCCGACTAGCGGGAGGGACAGATACGCAGTATTTT | CASSLSRLAGGTDTQYF
- | TRBD2 | TRBJ2-1 | TRBV2 | TGTGCCAGCAGACGACTAGCGGGAGTTACGTTCTTC | CASRRLAGVTFF
- | - | TRBJ2-1 | TRBV5-1 | TGCGCCAGCAGCTTGGCGGGAGTCACCTACAATGAGCAGTTCTTC | CASSLAGVTYNEQFF
- | TRBD1 | TRBJ1-2 | TRBV5-4 | TGTGCCAGCAGCCTGACAGGGGGGGGTGGCTACACCTTC | CASSLTGGGGYTF
- | TRBD1 | TRBJ1-6 | TRBV28 | TGTGCCAGCAGGCCTTCAGGGGGCGCTTGGCGTTCACCCCTCCACTTT | CASRPSGGAWRSPLHF
- | - | TRBJ2-1 | TRBV19 | TGTGCCAGTAGTATAGGCGGACTCCTCTCCTACAATGAGCAGTTCTTC | CASSIGGLLSYNEQFF
- | - | TRBJ2-1 | TRBV19 | TGTGCCAGTGGCTGGCGAGGGATTATGGGCAATGAGCAGTTCTTC | CASGWRGIMGNEQFF
- | TRBD2 | TRBJ2-1 | TRBV27 | TGTGCCAGCAGGCGTAGCGGGAGCACGAATGAGCAGTTCTTC | CASRRSGSTNEQFF
- | TRBD1 | TRBJ1-2 | TRBV27 | TGTGCCAGCAGTTTTCGGGGACAGACCTACACCTTC | CASSFRGQTYTF
- | TRBD2 | TRBJ2-1 | TRBV6-5 | TGTGCCAGCAGCCGGGAGGTTATGAATGAGCAGTTCTTC | CASSREVMNEQFF
- | - | TRBJ1-1 | TRBV7-9 | TGTGCCAGCAGCAAAATGGCCCTTGAAGCTTTCTTT | CASSKMALEAFF
- | - | TRBJ2-7 | TRBV5-1 | TGCGCCAGCAGCTTGATTTTCCGTCAGTCAGGGGGGTACGAGCAGTACTTC | CASSLIFRQSGGYEQYF
- | - | TRBJ1-6 | TRBV6-5 | TGTGCCAGCAGTTCCAAGAAACAGGGATACGGGTCACCCCTCCACTTT | CASSSKKQGYGSPLHF
- | TRBD1 | TRBJ1-5 | TRBV27 | TGTGCCAGCCCCCAGGGGGACGACAGGGTCCTCTATAGCAATCAGCCCCAGCATTTT | CASPQGDDRVLYSNQPQHF
- | - | TRBJ1-2 | TRBV10-3 | TGTGCCATCACAAAGTACGGTGAGGGTGCGTCCTATGGCTACACCTTC | CAITKYGEGASYGYTF
- | - | TRBJ2-7 | TRBV7-2 | TGTGCCAGCAGCTTAGGCCCTAGCAGCTCCTACGAGCAGTACTTC | CASSLGPSSSYEQYF
- | TRBD1 | TRBJ2-3 | TRBV14 | TGTGCCAGCAGGCTCTTGGGACAGTGGTGCACAGATACGCAGTATTTT | CASRLLGQWCTDTQYF
- | - | TRBJ2-1 | TRBV15 | TGTGCCACCAGCCCCAAGAGTGCTTATGAGCAGTTCTTC | CATSPKSAYEQFF
- | - | TRBJ1-2 | TRBV28 | TGTGCCAGCAGTTTTTCTTCCGGGGGGGGCTACACCTTC | CASSFSSGGGYTF
- | TRBD1 | TRBJ1-1 | TRBV27 | TGTGCCAGCGCTCCGGGACAGGGGGCACGGGCTGAAGCTTTCTTT | CASAPGQGARAEAFF
- | - | TRBJ2-7 | TRBV11-3 | TGTGCCAGCAGCTTTTCGGGGAGCTCCTACGAGCAGTACTTC | CASSFSGSSYEQYF
- | - | TRBJ2-3 | TRBV20-1 | TGCAGTGCTATAACAGATACGCAGTATTTT | CSAITDTQYF
- | - | TRBJ2-1 | TRBV25-1 | TGTGCCAGCAGTGACGAGGGAGAAGACTCCTACAATGAGCAGTTCTTC | CASSDEGEDSYNEQFF
- | - | TRBJ2-2 | TRBV7-2 | TGTGCCAGCAGCTCCGCGAGGACACGGCACACCGGGGAGCTGTTTTTT | CASSSARTRHTGELFF
- | - | TRBJ2-2 | TRBV28 | TGTGCCAGCAGTGAACAGGGGAACACCGGGGAGCTGTTTTTT | CASSEQGNTGELFF
- | TRBD1 | TRBJ2-7 | TRBV28 | TGTGCCAGCAGTTCCTACAGGGGCGTATACGAGCAGTACTTC | CASSSYRGVYEQYF
once | TRBD2 | TRBJ2-7 | TRBV13 | TGTGCCAGCAGCCCATCCGGGACTAGCGGCTACGAGCAGTACTTC | CASSPSGTSGYEQYF
few | - | TRBJ2-7 | TRBV2 | TGTGCCAGCAGTGTTGTTGGGGGCGGCGAGCAGTACTTC | CASSVVGGGEQYF
once | - | TRBJ1-1 | TRBV28 | TGTGCCAGCAGTTTACTCCTCCCCACAGGGATGGGGACTGAAGCTTTCTTT | CASSLLLPTGMGTEAFF
once | - | TRBJ1-1 | TRBV6-6 | TGTGCCAGCAGTTGGCCGGTTGAGGGAAACACTGAAGCTTTCTTT | CASSWPVEGNTEAFF
- | TRBD2 | TRBJ2-7 | TRBV28 | TGTGCCAGCAATACAGCGGGGGCCTCCTACGAGCAGTACTTC | CASNTAGASYEQYF
- | TRBD1 | TRBJ2-7 | TRBV6-6 | TGTGCCAGCGACAGGGGTTACGACGAGCAGTACTTC | CASDRGYDEQYF
- | TRBD2 | TRBJ2-1 | TRBV11-3 | TGTGCCAGCAGCAAAAGGACTAGTAAGAATGAGCAGTTCTTC | CASSKRTSKNEQFF
- | - | TRBJ2-7 | TRBV5-8 | TGTGCCAGCAGCTTTGACAACTCCTACGAGCAGTACTTC | CASSFDNSYEQYF
once | TRBD1 | TRBJ1-5 | TRBV28 | TGTGCCAGCAGCGTAGGGACAGGGAGTCAGCCCCAGCATTTT | CASSVGTGSQPQHF
- | - | TRBJ2-2 | TRBV20-1 | TGCAGTGCTAAGGGAGGCGGGGAGCTGTTTTTT | CSAKGGGELFF
- | TRBD1 | TRBJ2-7 | TRBV11-2 | TGTGCCAGCAGCTTAGGACAGGGTTTCTACGAGCAGTACTTC | CASSLGQGFYEQYF
- | TRBD2 | TRBJ2-1 | TRBV5-6 | TGTGCCAGCAGCCCGGGGACTAGCGGCTACAATGAGCAGTTCTTC | CASSPGTSGYNEQFF